This T cell receptor (beta chain) was profiled in a study of cytomegalovirus exposure and HLA in healthy donors. This PCR relied on a set of 60 Vbeta primers and 13 Jbeta primers. The repertoire was sequenced with immunoSEQ multiplex PCR; TCRdb's copy has only in-frame clones and lacks some. This table holds about 180,000 clones, about 80% found once. This receptor was identified in a woman in her thirties or forties in good health and CMV-seronegative. Sequenced material: PBMCs.

The CDR3 spells CASSLQGSNSPLHF. As DNA, the CDR3 is TGTGCCAGCAGCTTACAGGGAAGTAATTCACCCCTCCACTTT. The V call is TRBV7-2, the J call TRBJ1-6, with a tentative D call TRBD1 (5 bases). The V gene lost 2 bases and the J gene lost 6 bases, with 8 bases spanning the gap. CDR1 is SGHTA, CDR2 FQGNSA, per germline. The CDR3 spans 14 residues.